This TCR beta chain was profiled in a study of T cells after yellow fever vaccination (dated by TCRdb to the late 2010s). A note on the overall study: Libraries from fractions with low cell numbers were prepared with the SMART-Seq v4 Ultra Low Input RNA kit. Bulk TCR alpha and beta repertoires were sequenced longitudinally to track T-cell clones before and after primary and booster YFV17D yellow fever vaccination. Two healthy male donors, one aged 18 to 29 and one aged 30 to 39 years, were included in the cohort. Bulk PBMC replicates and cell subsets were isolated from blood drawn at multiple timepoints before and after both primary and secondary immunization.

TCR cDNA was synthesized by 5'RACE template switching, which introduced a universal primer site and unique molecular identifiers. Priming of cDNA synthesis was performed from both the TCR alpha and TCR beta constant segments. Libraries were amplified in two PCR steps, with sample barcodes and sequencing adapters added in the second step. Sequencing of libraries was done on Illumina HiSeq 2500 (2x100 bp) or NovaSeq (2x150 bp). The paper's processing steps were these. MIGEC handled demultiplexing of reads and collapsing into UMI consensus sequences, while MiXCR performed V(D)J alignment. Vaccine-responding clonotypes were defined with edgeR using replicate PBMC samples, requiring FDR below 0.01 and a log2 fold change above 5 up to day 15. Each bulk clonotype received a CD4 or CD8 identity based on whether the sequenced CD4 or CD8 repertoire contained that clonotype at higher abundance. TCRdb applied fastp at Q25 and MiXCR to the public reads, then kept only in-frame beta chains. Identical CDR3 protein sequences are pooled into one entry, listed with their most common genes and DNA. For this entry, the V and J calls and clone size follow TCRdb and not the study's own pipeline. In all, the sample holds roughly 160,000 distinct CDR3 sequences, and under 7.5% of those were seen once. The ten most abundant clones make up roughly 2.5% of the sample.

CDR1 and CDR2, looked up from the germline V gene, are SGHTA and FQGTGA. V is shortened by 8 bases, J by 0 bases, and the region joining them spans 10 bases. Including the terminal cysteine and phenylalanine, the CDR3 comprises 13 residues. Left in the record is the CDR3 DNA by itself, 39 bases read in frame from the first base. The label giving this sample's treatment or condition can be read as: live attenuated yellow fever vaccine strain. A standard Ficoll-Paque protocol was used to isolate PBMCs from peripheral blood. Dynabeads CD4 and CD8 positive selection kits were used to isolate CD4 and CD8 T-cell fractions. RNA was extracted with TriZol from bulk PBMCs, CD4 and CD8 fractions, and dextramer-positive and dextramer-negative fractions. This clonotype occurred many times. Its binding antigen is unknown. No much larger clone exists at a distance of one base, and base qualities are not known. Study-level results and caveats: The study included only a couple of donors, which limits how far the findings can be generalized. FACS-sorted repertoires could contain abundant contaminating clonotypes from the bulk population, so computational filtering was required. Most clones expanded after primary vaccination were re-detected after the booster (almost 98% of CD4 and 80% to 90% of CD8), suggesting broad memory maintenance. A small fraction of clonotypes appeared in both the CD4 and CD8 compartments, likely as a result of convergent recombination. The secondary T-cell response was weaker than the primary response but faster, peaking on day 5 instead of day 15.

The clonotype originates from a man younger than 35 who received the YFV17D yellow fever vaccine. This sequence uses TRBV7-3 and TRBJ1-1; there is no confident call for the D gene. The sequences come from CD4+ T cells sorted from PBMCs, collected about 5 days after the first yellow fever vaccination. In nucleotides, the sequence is TGTGCCAGCCGCCGGTCTATGAACACTGAAGCTTTCTTT. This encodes CASRRSMNTEAFF.